This TCR beta chain originates from a study of T cell responses to AZD1222 COVID-19 vaccine. Profiled with immunoSEQ multiplex PCR; TCRdb holds only in-frame clones, not every one. The sample shows 160,000 or so clones, roughly 90% of them seen only once. There are a few counts of this clone. Its cognate antigen is unknown. Whole-study results and caveats: Regions left unmutated in variants are reportedly the target of nearly half of spike-specific TCRs. Clonal diversity was possibly underestimated, and white British individuals and females predominated among donors. Every sample of the repertoires postdated the peak T cell response.

The starting material was peripheral blood, obtained 28 days after the second AZD1222 dose. The receptor was isolated from an adult who received the AZD1222 COVID-19 vaccine.

This CDR3 is CATTGLGQGTWGYTF. CDR3 nucleotide sequence: TGTGCCACCACGGGATTAGGACAGGGGACATGGGGCTACACCTTC. This chain links TRBV27 with TRBJ1-2; 9 bases fit TRBD1. The trim removed 10 bases at V and 8 bases at J, leaving 17 bases unmatched. Germline loops: CDR1 MNHEY, CDR2 SMNVEV (reference sequence). CDR3 size: 15 residues.